These 26 T cell receptor beta chains share one sample of origin, sequenced in a study of T cell responses to AZD1222 COVID-19 vaccine. Profiled with immunoSEQ multiplex PCR; TCRdb holds only in-frame clones, not every one. The sample has roughly 120,000 clones; 80% to 85% are singletons. This specimen was peripheral blood, taken on day 0 of AZD1222 vaccination. Source of these receptors: an adult in good health.

The J gene is TRBJ2-5, the V gene TRBV5-1; D is unresolved. The V and J ends lost 4 bases and 2 bases respectively, with 6 bases between them. The CDR3 spans 12 residues. From germline, CDR1 is SGHRS and CDR2 YFSETQ. The CDR3 DNA reads TGCGCCAGCAGCCCGCGACAAGAGACCCAGTACTTC. This gives the protein CASSPRQETQYF.

The chain carries TRBV5-1 and TRBJ1-1; 8 nucleotides line up with TRBD1. From germline, CDR1 is SGHRS and CDR2 YFSETQ. CDR3 length: 16 residues. Losses at the gene ends were 2 bases for V and 3 bases for J; bases not matched to a gene: 9. The CDR3 DNA sequence: TGCGCCAGCAGCTTAGCTACCGGACAGGGCTACACTGAAGCTTTCTTT. It specifies CASSLATGQGYTEAFF.

This chain connects TRBV6-2 or TRBV6-3 to TRBJ2-3; 9 positions agree with TRBD1. CDR3 size: 16 residues. Germline trimming cut 1 base from V and 4 bases from J; bases unmatched to any gene: 6. Germline CDR1 is MNHEY and CDR2 is SVGEGT. The CDR3 DNA reads as TGTGCCAGCAGTTACTTACAGGGGGCGAACCCAGATACGCAGTATTTT. This encodes CASSYLQGANPDTQYF.

The chain carries TRBV21-1 and TRBJ2-7; the table's D call, TRBD1, has no DNA check behind it. TRBV21-1 represents a pseudogene. This CDR3 region has 15 residues. The CDR3, as DNA: TGTGCCAGCAGCAGGGGGGGGACAGGCCCCTACGAGCAGTACTTC. It is translated as CASSRGGTGPYEQYF.

This clone appeared a few times. This chain uses TRBV28 with TRBJ1-2, with unresolved D. The CDR3 sequence is 13 residues long. CDR1 is MDHEN, CDR2 SYDVKM, per germline. V lost 4 bases, J lost 2 bases, and 8 bases lay in between. The CDR3 sequence is CASSSTVNYGYTF. Here the CDR3 DNA reads TGTGCCAGCAGTTCTACAGTGAACTATGGCTACACCTTC.

The chain has TRBV5-1 and TRBJ1-3; D is uncertain. The CDR3 is made up of 16 amino acids. Trimming stripped 0 bases from V and 0 bases from J, with 10 bases between. The germline CDR1 and CDR2 sequences are SGHRS and YFSETQ. In DNA form, the CDR3 reads TGCGCCAGCAGCTTGGAGGCCACTTACTCTGGAAACACCATATATTTT. This encodes CASSLEATYSGNTIYF.

The chain's CDR3 is CSARGLREAFF. In DNA form, the CDR3 reads TGCAGTGCTAGAGGTTTGAGGGAAGCTTTCTTT. The chain combines TRBV20-1 with TRBJ1-1; D not resolved. Germline-derived CDR1 and CDR2 are DFQATT and SNEGSKA (reference sequence). CDR3 size: 11 residues. With 1 base removed from V and 8 bases from J, the gap between germline ends came to 8 bases.

The sample holds one count of this clone. This chain connects TRBV10-3 to TRBJ2-7; D gene uncertain. The CDR3 covers 11 residues. Germline assignment: CDR1 ENHRY and CDR2 SYGVKD. V was clipped by 2 bases and J by 5 bases, with 4 bases between them. CDR3 in DNA: TGTGCCATCAGTGAGGAGCACGAGCAGTACTTC. It codes for CAISEEHEQYF.

This clone was seen just once. This sequence joins TRBV6-5 and TRBJ2-2, with D possibly being TRBD1 or TRBD2 (6 bases each). Between the trimmed V and J ends, which lost 2 bases and 3 bases, there was a span of 10 bases. The germline CDR1 and CDR2 sequences are MNHEY and SVGAGI. There are 15 residues in the CDR3. The CDR3 DNA reads as TGTGCCAGCAGTTACAAGGGGGGTGACACCGGGGAGCTGTTTTTT. Its translation is CASSYKGGDTGELFF.

V is TRBV6-1 and J is TRBJ1-1; D gene uncertain. Germline V gene data show CDR1 as MNHNS and CDR2 as SASEGT. Trimming took off 1 base at V and 6 bases at J, with 12 bases between the two ends. The CDR3 spans 14 residues. The chain's CDR3 is CASSEVVRRAEAFF. The DNA for the CDR3 is TGTGCCAGCAGTGAAGTCGTCAGAAGGGCTGAAGCTTTCTTT.

The chain links TRBV20-1 to TRBJ2-1; 7 bases are a match to TRBD2. CDR1 and CDR2 from the germline V gene are DFQATT and SNEGSKA (reference sequence). This CDR3 has 10 residues. The V gene end was trimmed by 5 bases and the J gene end by 12 bases; junction bases not matched to a gene: 4. This CDR3 reads CSAERGRQFF. CDR3 bases: TGCAGTGCTGAGCGGGGCAGGCAGTTCTTC.

The chain has TRBV7-9 and TRBJ2-2; 12 nucleotides line up with TRBD2. The CDR3 runs 15 residues. Germline assignment: CDR1 SEHNR and CDR2 FQNEAQ (reference sequence). V dropped 4 bases and J dropped 8; count of bases not matched to a gene: 5. CDR3 nucleotide sequence: TGTGCCAGCAGCTCGCGACTAGCGGGAGAGGGGGAGCTGTTTTTT. This translates into CASSSRLAGEGELFF.

This sequence joins TRBV7-2 and TRBJ1-1, with 10 bases matching TRBD1. Germline CDR1 and CDR2: SGHTA and FQGNSA. This CDR3 comprises 15 residues. Trimming cost V 5 bases and J 5 bases; bases outside gene matches: 8. The CDR3 region is CASSPWDRGGTEAFF. DNA for the CDR3: TGTGCCAGCAGCCCGTGGGACAGGGGCGGGACTGAAGCTTTCTTT.

This clone was seen a single time. The V call is TRBV12-3 or TRBV12-4, the J call TRBJ2-5, with 7 bases that match TRBD1. The CDR3 length is 13 residues. J gave up 1 base and V 6 bases, and 2 bases lay outside the gene matches. The CDR3 nucleotides are TGTGCCAGCAGGCGACAGGGCCAAGAGACCCAGTACTTC. This codes for CASRRQGQETQYF.

This chain connects TRBV5-1 to TRBJ2-7; D gene unclear. The CDR3 loop spans 13 amino acids. Germline values: CDR1 SGHRS, CDR2 YFSETQ. Trimming removed 8 bases from V and 6 bases from J, with 18 bases in between. The CDR3 spells CASRSTFLREQYF. DNA for the CDR3: TGCGCCAGTAGGAGCACCTTCCTACGCGAGCAGTACTTC.

The chain is built from TRBV12-3 or TRBV12-4 and TRBJ1-2; 10 nucleotides match TRBD1. J was trimmed by 6 bases and V by 5 bases; bases with no gene match: 3. This CDR3 has 13 amino acids. For the CDR3, the DNA is TGTGCCAGCAGTCTGACAGGGGGCGATGGCTACACCTTC. Translated: CASSLTGGDGYTF.

The CDR3 DNA is TGCGCCAGCACCTTAAACACAGCGAACACTGAAGCTTTCTTT. This gives the protein CASTLNTANTEAFF. The J gene is TRBJ1-1, the V gene TRBV5-1; the D is unclear. Deletions cut 6 bases from V and 1 base from J, with 13 bases between. The CDR3 has 14 amino acids. CDR1 is SGHRS, CDR2 YFSETQ, per germline.

This clone was recorded only once. The J gene is TRBJ2-1, the V gene TRBV5-4, with TRBD1 matching 7 bases. V lost 3 bases, J lost 5 bases, and 5 bases stayed unmatched. The CDR3 consists of 14 residues. Germline assignment: CDR1 SGHNT and CDR2 YYREEE (reference sequence). CDR3 sequence reads: CASSSVTGDNEQFF. CDR3 sequence (DNA): TGTGCCAGCAGCTCGGTAACAGGGGACAATGAGCAGTTCTTC.

The chain recombines TRBV10-2 with TRBJ2-5, with D perhaps matching TRBD2 (5 bases). This CDR3 contains 13 residues. V shed 10 bases and J shed 0 bases, with 12 bases lying between them. The germline V gene has CDR1 WSHSY and CDR2 SAAADI. CDR3 sequence reads: CATHRGYQETQYF. The DNA of the CDR3 is TGCGCCACCCATCGAGGGTACCAAGAGACCCAGTACTTC.

The gene calls are TRBV5-1 and TRBJ1-1; D is possibly TRBD1 (5 bases). CDR1 is SGHRS, CDR2 YFSETQ, per germline. The CDR3 is 15 amino acids. Trimming pared 1 base from V and 4 bases from J, leaving 14 bases between. CDR3 sequence reads: CASSLRDPGGTEAFF. The CDR3 DNA is TGCGCCAGCAGCTTGAGGGATCCCGGGGGCACTGAAGCTTTCTTT.

J is TRBJ1-6 and V is TRBV5-1; D possibly corresponds to TRBD1 (5 bases). The CDR3 is 15 residues long. Per germline, CDR1 SGHRS and CDR2 YFSETQ. V was pared by 4 bases and J by 14 bases, with 22 bases between. The CDR3 is CASSPGTAGNLALHF. DNA of the CDR3: TGCGCCAGCAGCCCCGGGACGGCCGGTAATTTGGCCCTCCACTTT.

In this sample, this clone turned up a few times. The V and J genes are TRBV10-3 and TRBJ2-1; possibly TRBD1 or TRBD2 for D (5 bases each). V lost 10 bases to trimming and J lost 5 bases, with 27 bases between them. Germline loops: CDR1 ENHRY, CDR2 SYGVKD. The CDR3 length is 17 residues. CDR3 sequence (DNA): TGTGCCACCTCCGGGTGGGTCGGGACGCCAACCAACAATGAGCAGTTCTTC. It specifies CATSGWVGTPTNNEQFF.

The rearrangement joins TRBV5-1 to TRBJ2-6; D uncertain. Germline lookup yields CDR1 SGHRS and CDR2 YFSETQ. V lost 6 bases and J lost 1, with 11 bases in between. The CDR3 runs 15 residues. CDR3: CASTLAESGANVLTF. CDR3 nucleotide sequence: TGCGCCAGCACACTCGCGGAGTCTGGGGCCAACGTCCTGACTTTC.

The gene calls are TRBV28 and TRBJ1-1, with 8 nucleotides matching TRBD1. This CDR3 is built from 15 residues. Trimming took 2 bases from V and 0 from J; bases not matched to a gene: 2. In germline, CDR1 is MDHEN, CDR2 SYDVKM. The CDR3 region has the DNA TGTGCCAGCAGTTTAGGGACAGGCATGAACACTGAAGCTTTCTTT. Its protein product is CASSLGTGMNTEAFF. Variable domain in full (rest from reference TRBV28 and TRBJ1-1): DVKVTQSSRYLVKRTGEKVFLECVQDMDHENMFWYRQDPGLGLRLIYFSYDVKMKEKGDIPEGYSVSREKKERFSLILESASTNQTSMYLCASSLGTGMNTEAFFGQGTRLTVV.

The chain combines TRBV7-9 with TRBJ1-1; a weak D match, TRBD1 (5 bases). The germline gives CDR1 SEHNR, CDR2 FQNEAQ (reference sequence). V shed 5 bases and J shed 1 base, with 11 bases lying between them. The CDR3 covers 14 residues. CDR3 residues: CASSPGLSNTEAFF. The CDR3 DNA sequence: TGTGCCAGCAGCCCGGGACTTTCGAACACTGAAGCTTTCTTT. Full variable domain (remainder filled in from reference TRBV7-9 and TRBJ1-1): DTGVSQNPRHKITKRGQNVTFRCDPISEHNRLYWYRQTLGQGPEFLTYFQNEAQLEKSRLLSDRFSAERPKGSFSTLEIQRTEQGDSAMYLCASSPGLSNTEAFFGQGTRLTVV.

The chain recombines TRBV19 with TRBJ1-5, with a weak D call TRBD1 (6 bases). Trimming cost V 6 bases and J 3 bases, with 18 bases left between them. CDR1 LNHDA and CDR2 SQIVND come from the germline V gene (reference sequence). The CDR3 runs 16 residues. CDR3 in DNA: TGTGCCAGTAGACATAGTCCCGGGACAATCAATCAGCCCCAGCATTTT. It codes for CASRHSPGTINQPQHF.